These T cell receptor beta chains were read from a single sample in a study of cytomegalovirus exposure and HLA in healthy donors. Libraries were prepared by immunoSEQ multiplex PCR; TCRdb keeps only in-frame clonotypes and omits some of them. Of roughly 140,000 clones in the sample, around 66% were seen once. Sequenced input: PBMCs. These TCRs come from a woman aged 30 to 39 in good health and CMV-seropositive. The CDR3 runs from the conserved cysteine through the conserved F or W. The order of the fields is D gene, V gene, clone size, J gene, CDR3 DNA, CDR3 protein. A D gene is named only where the DNA matches it firmly. A row's size may be missing; if present it is once, few, many or a size class.

NA	TRBV19	NA	TRBJ2-7	TGTGCCAGTAGTACCCGAGCTTCGGAGGGGTTGACGTACTTC	CASSTRASEGLTYF
NA	TRBV28	NA	TRBJ1-6	TGTGCCAGCAGTTTAGCCGGGTTTAATAATTCACCCCTCCACTTT	CASSLAGFNNSPLHF
NA	TRBV6-5	NA	TRBJ2-7	TGTGCCAGCAGTTACCGTCCGCGCGAGGGATACGAGCAGTACTTC	CASSYRPREGYEQYF
NA	TRBV2	NA	TRBJ2-7	TGTGCCAGCAGGGCCGGGGGTCTCGGCGAGCAGTACTTC	CASRAGGLGEQYF
TRBD2	TRBV29-1	few	TRBJ2-3	TGCAGCGTTGTGGGACTAGCGGGGCTGGATACGCAGTATTTT	CSVVGLAGLDTQYF
TRBD2	TRBV5-1	few	TRBJ2-5	TGCGCCAGCGGCCGGGGGGGGCCCGAAGAGACCCAGTACTTC	CASGRGGPEETQYF
TRBD2	TRBV4-1	once	TRBJ2-7	TGCGCCAGCAGCCCCGTCCCTAGCGGGGGGTTCTCCTACGAGCAGTACTTC	CASSPVPSGGFSYEQYF
TRBD2	TRBV6-1	few	TRBJ2-5	TGTGCCAGCAGAATCGCAGGCGCGGGGGGGGAGACCCAGTACTTC	CASRIAGAGGETQYF
NA	TRBV28	NA	TRBJ2-5	TGTGCCAGCAGTAGCGAGACCCAGTACTTC	CASSSETQYF
TRBD1	TRBV6-6	once	TRBJ2-7	TGTGCCAGCTTGTCGGGACAGGGCTTTAACTACGAGCAGTACTTC	CASLSGQGFNYEQYF
NA	TRBV30	few	TRBJ2-7	TGTGCCTGGAGCAGGGGACGCTACGAGCAGTACTTC	CAWSRGRYEQYF
NA	TRBV5-1	few	TRBJ1-2	TGCGCCAGCAGCTCGAGGGCGGAATTCTATGGCTACACCTTC	CASSSRAEFYGYTF
NA	TRBV21-1	NA	TRBJ2-5	TGTGCCAGCAAGACGGAGCGGGAGAGGCAGGAGACCCAGTACTTC	CASKTERERQETQYF
TRBD2	TRBV27	NA	TRBJ2-1	TGTGCCAGCAGTTTATCGGGTAGCGGGGATGAGCAGTTCTTC	CASSLSGSGDEQFF
TRBD1	TRBV2	NA	TRBJ1-4	TGTGCCAGCAGGGGACAGGGAATAGAAAAACTGTTTTTT	CASRGQGIEKLFF
NA	TRBV27	few	TRBJ2-2	TGTGCCAGCAGTTTGTGGGGAGGCGGGGAGCTGTTTTTT	CASSLWGGGELFF